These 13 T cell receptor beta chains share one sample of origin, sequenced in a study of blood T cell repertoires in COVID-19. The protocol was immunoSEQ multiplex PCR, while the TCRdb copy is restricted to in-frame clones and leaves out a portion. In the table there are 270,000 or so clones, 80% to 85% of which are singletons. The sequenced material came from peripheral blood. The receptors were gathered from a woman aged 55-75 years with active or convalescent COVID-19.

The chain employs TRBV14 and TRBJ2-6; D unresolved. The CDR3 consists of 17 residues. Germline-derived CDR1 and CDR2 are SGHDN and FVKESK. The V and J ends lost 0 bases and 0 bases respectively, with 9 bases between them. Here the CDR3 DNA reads TGTGCCAGCAGCCAAGAGATCAGTTTCTCTGGGGCCAACGTCCTGACTTTC. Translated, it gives CASSQEISFSGANVLTF.

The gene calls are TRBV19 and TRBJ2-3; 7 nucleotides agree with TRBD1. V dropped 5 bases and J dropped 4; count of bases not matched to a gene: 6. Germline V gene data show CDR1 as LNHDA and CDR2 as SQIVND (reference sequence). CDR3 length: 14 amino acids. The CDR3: CASSATTGSDTQYF. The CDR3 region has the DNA TGTGCCAGTAGTGCTACGACAGGGTCAGATACGCAGTATTTT. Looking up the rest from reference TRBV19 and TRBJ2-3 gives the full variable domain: DGGITQSPKYLFRKEGQNVTLSCEQNLNHDAMYWYRQDPGQGLRLIYYSQIVNDFQKGDIAEGYSVSREKKESFPLTVTSAQKNPTAFYLCASSATTGSDTQYFGPGTRLTVL.

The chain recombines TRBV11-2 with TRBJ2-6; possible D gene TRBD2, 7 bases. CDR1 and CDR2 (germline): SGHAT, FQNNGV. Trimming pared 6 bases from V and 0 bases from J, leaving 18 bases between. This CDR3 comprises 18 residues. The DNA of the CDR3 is TGTGCCAGCAGTTCTCCCGAGGGGGGGTCCTCTGGGGCCAACGTCCTGACTTTC. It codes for CASSSPEGGSSGANVLTF.

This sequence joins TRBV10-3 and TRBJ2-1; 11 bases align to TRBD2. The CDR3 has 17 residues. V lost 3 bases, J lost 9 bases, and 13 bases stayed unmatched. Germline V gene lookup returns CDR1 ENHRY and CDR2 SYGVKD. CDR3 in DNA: TGTGCCATCAGTGACCCCGGGAATAGCGGGGGGGCCAGTGAGCAGTTCTTC. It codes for CAISDPGNSGGASEQFF.

The CDR3, as DNA: TGTGCCAGCAGTGGACTAGGGTTGGGGATAGAGACCCAGTACTTC. Its protein product is CASSGLGLGIETQYF. The chain is built from TRBV6-6 and TRBJ2-5, with 7 nucleotides matching TRBD2. Germline loops: CDR1 MNHNY, CDR2 SVGAGI (reference sequence). The CDR3 consists of 15 residues. The V and J ends lost 5 bases and 4 bases, in that order; junction bases with no gene match: 10.

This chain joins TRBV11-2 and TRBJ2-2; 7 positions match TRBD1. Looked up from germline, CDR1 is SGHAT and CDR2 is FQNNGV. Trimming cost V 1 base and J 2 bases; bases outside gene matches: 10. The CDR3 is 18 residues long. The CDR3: CASSLGGTAIFNTGELFF. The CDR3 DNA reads TGTGCCAGCAGCTTAGGAGGGACAGCGATTTTTAACACCGGGGAGCTGTTTTTT.

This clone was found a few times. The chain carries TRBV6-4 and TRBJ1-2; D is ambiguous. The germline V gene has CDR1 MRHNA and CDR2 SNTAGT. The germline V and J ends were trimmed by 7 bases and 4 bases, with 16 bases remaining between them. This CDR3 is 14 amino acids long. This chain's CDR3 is CASTAEAGSYGYTF. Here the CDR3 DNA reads TGTGCCAGCACCGCGGAGGCAGGCAGCTATGGCTACACCTTC.

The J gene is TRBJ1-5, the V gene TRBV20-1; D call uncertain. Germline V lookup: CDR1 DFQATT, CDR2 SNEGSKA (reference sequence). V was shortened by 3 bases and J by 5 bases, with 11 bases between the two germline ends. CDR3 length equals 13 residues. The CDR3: CSASLQFDQPQHF. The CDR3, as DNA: TGCAGTGCTAGTTTACAGTTTGATCAGCCCCAGCATTTT.

The CDR3 DNA reads TGTGCCAGCAGCAAGTGCCACGGTGCTAACTATGGCTACACCTTC. Its translation: CASSKCHGANYGYTF. The V and J genes are TRBV21-1 and TRBJ1-2. TRBV21-1 is recorded as a pseudogene. The CDR3 loop spans 15 amino acids.

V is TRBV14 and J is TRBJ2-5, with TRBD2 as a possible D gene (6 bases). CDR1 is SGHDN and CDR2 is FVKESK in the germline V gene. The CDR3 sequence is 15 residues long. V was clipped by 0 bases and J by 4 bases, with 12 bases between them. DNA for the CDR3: TGTGCCAGCAGCCAAGATAGAGGAGGGTTAGAGACCCAGTACTTC. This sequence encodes CASSQDRGGLETQYF.

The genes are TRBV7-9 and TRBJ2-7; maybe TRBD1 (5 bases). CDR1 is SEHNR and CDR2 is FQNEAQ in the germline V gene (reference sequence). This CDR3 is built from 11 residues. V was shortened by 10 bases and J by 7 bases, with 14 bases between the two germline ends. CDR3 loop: CATANQGEQYF. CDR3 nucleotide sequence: TGTGCCACCGCTAATCAGGGAGAGCAGTACTTC.

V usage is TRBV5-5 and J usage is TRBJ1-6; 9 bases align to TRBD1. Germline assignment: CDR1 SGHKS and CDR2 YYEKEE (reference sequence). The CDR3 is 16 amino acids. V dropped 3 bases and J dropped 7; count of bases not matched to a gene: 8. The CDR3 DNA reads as TGTGCCAGCAGCTCATCCTTAGGGACAGGGAATTCACCCCTCCACTTT. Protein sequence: CASSSSLGTGNSPLHF.

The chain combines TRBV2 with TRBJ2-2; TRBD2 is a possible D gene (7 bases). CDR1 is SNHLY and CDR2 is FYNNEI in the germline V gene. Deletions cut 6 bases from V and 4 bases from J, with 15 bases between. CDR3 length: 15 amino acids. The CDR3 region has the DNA TGTGCCAGCAGCGGGAACAGGGAGGGCACCGGGGAGCTGTTTTTT. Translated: CASSGNREGTGELFF.